The subject of this entry is one T cell receptor (beta chain). The protocol was immunoSEQ multiplex PCR, while the TCRdb copy is restricted to in-frame clones and leaves out a portion. The table lists 250,000 to 350,000 clones, 80% to 90% of them singletons, with about 6% in the top ten. The data were taken from a study of blood T cell repertoires in COVID-19. The clonotype was recovered from a woman in her fifties or sixties with COVID-19, enrolled during active disease. Sequenced input: peripheral blood.

The CDR3 region is CASGTGSKETQYF. CDR3 nucleotides: TGCGCCAGCGGGACAGGGTCAAAAGAGACCCAGTACTTC. The chain has TRBV5-1 and TRBJ2-5; 9 bases are shared with TRBD1. The germline V gene encodes CDR1 SGHRS and CDR2 YFSETQ. This CDR3 is 13 amino acids long. Trimming removed 7 bases from V and 3 bases from J; junction bases left unmatched: 4.